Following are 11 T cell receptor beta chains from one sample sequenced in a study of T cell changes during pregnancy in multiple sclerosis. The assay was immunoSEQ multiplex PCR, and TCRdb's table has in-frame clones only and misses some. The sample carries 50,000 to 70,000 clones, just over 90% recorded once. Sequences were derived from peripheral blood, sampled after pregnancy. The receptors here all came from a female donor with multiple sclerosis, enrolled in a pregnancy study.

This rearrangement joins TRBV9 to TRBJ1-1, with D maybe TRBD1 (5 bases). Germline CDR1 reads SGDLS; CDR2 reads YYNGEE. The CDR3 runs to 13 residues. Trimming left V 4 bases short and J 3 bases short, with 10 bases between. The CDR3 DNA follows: TGTGCCAGCAGCCCAGGGAGGTACACTGAAGCTTTCTTT. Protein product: CASSPGRYTEAFF.

CDR3 residues: CASSIGLAGSDTQYF. Written as DNA, the CDR3 is TGTGCCAGTAGTATAGGACTAGCGGGGTCAGATACGCAGTATTTT. This chain links TRBV19 with TRBJ2-3, with 11 bases aligning to TRBD2. This CDR3 contains 15 residues. The V gene end was trimmed by 1 base and the J gene end by 4 bases; junction bases not matched to a gene: 1. Germline CDR1 reads LNHDA; CDR2 reads SQIVND (reference sequence).

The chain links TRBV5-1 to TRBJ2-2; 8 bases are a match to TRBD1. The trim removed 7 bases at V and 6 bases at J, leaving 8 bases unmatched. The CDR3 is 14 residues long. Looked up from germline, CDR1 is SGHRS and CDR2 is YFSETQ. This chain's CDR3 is CASQRQGNPGELFF. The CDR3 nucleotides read TGCGCCAGCCAAAGACAGGGGAATCCCGGGGAGCTGTTTTTT.

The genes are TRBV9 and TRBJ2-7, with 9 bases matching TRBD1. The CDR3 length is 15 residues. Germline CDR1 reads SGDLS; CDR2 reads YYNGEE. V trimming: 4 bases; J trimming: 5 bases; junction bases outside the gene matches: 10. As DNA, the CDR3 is TGTGCCAGCAGCTCAACCGGGACAGGGACCCACGAGCAGTACTTC. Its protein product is CASSSTGTGTHEQYF.

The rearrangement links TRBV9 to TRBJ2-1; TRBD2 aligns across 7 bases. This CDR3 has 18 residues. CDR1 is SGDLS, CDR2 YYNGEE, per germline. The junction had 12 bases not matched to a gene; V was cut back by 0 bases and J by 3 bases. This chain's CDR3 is CASSVAGETSARYNEQFF. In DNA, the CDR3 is TGTGCCAGCAGCGTAGCTGGGGAAACTAGCGCCCGCTACAATGAGCAGTTCTTC.

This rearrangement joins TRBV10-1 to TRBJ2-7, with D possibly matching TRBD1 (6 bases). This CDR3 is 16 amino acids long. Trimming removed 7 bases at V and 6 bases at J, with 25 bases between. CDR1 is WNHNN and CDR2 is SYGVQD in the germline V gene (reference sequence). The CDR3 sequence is CASKQSRDMHACEQYF. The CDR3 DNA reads TGCGCCAGCAAGCAATCCCGGGACATGCATGCTTGCGAGCAGTACTTC.

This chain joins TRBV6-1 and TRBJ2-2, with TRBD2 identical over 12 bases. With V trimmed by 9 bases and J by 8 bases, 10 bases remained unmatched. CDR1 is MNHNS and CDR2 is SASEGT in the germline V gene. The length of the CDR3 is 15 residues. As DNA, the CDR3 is TGTGCCAGTTCACGACTAGCGGGAGAGGGGGGGGAGCTGTTTTTT. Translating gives CASSRLAGEGGELFF.

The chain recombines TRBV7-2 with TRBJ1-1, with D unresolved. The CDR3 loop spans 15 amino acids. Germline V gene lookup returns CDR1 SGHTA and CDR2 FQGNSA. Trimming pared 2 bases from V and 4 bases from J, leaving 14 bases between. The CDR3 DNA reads TGTGCCAGCAGCTTATCGTCCGGATCGGGCACTGAAGCTTTCTTT. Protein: CASSLSSGSGTEAFF. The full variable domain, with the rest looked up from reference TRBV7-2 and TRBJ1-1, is GAGVSQSPSNKVTEKGKDVELRCDPISGHTALYWYRQSLGQGLEFLIYFQGNSAPDKSGLPSDRFSAERTGGSVSTLTIQRTQQEDSAVYLCASSLSSGSGTEAFFGQGTRLTVV.

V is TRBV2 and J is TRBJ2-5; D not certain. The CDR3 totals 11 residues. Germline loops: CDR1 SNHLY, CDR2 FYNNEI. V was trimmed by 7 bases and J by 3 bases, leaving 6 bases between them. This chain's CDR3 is CASTLKETQYF. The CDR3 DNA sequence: TGTGCCAGCACCCTTAAAGAGACCCAGTACTTC.

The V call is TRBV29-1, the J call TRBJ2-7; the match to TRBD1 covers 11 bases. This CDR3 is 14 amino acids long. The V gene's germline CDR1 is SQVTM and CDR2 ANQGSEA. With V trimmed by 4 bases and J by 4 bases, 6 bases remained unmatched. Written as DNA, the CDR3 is TGCAGCGTTGCAGGACAGGGGGCTATGTACGAGCAGTACTTC. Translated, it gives CSVAGQGAMYEQYF.

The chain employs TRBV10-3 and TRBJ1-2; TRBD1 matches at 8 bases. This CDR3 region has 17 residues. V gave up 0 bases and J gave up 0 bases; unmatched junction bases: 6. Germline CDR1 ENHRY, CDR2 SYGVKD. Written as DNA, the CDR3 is TGTGCCATCAGTGAGTCCGGACAGGGAAAGGCTAACTATGGCTACACCTTC. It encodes CAISESGQGKANYGYTF.